The 11 T cell receptor beta chains given below trace back to one sample, sequenced in a study of cytomegalovirus exposure and HLA in healthy donors. Method: immunoSEQ multiplex PCR; TCRdb's copy keeps in-frame clones and lacks some. The sample has a few hundred thousand clones, around 91% seen once. Sequenced material: PBMCs. The source of these receptors is a young woman in good health and CMV-seronegative.

As for this clone: One end of the junction is discordant with germline, which a read error may explain. V and J are TRBV28 and TRBJ1-6; D not certain. Germline V gene lookup returns CDR1 MDHEN and CDR2 SYDVKM. This CDR3 is built from 14 residues. CDR3 nucleotides: TGTGCCAGCAGTCTACCTCGGGAGGGTTCACCTCTCCACTTT. Protein sequence: CASSLPREGSPLHF.

This clone showed up just once. The rearrangement joins TRBV28 to TRBJ1-1; no firm D call. The CDR3 loop spans 11 amino acids. V was pared by 5 bases and J by 8 bases, with 9 bases between. Germline V gives CDR1 MDHEN, CDR2 SYDVKM. The CDR3 region has the DNA TGTGCCAGCAGTGGGCCACTCGAAGCTTTCTTT. This sequence encodes CASSGPLEAFF.

The chain is built from TRBV6-4 and TRBJ2-2, with TRBD2 identical over 10 bases. The CDR3 has 17 residues. Germline V gene sequence: CDR1 MRHNA, CDR2 SNTAGT. Germline trimming cut 0 bases from V and 3 bases from J; bases unmatched to any gene: 4. The CDR3: CASSDSASGGDTGELFF. CDR3 DNA: TGTGCCAGCAGTGACTCGGCTAGCGGGGGCGACACCGGGGAGCTGTTTTTT.

The chain couples TRBV5-1 to TRBJ1-5, with 8 nucleotides matching TRBD1. Germline lookup yields CDR1 SGHRS and CDR2 YFSETQ. The V and J ends lost 4 bases and 7 bases, in that order; junction bases with no gene match: 7. This CDR3 region has 14 residues. Written as DNA, the CDR3 is TGCGCCAGCAGCCCGGACAGGGCTGGCCAGCCCCAGCATTTT. It yields the protein CASSPDRAGQPQHF.

This chain joins TRBV6-4 and TRBJ1-2; perhaps TRBD1 as D (5 bases). Trimming shortened V by 2 bases and J by 4 bases, and 20 bases separated the two germline ends. The CDR3 is 17 residues long. CDR1 MRHNA and CDR2 SNTAGT come from the germline V gene. The CDR3 DNA reads as TGTGCCAGCAGTGACCATTTAACTGGGGGGGACCCCTATGGCTACACCTTC. Encoded protein: CASSDHLTGGDPYGYTF.

The chain combines TRBV18 with TRBJ1-4, with TRBD1 identical over 7 bases. The V and J ends lost 2 bases and 8 bases, in that order; junction bases with no gene match: 8. The CDR3 length is 15 residues. The V gene's germline CDR1 is KGHSH and CDR2 LQKENI. This chain's CDR3 is CASSPSVQGVEKLFF. Here the CDR3 DNA reads TGTGCCAGCTCACCATCAGTGCAGGGGGTAGAAAAACTGTTTTTT.

This clone was found a few times. The chain carries TRBV4-1 and TRBJ1-6, with 7 bases matching TRBD1. Germline V gives CDR1 MGHRA, CDR2 YSYEKL. The CDR3 contains 12 residues. V lost 5 bases, J lost 14 bases, and 6 bases stayed unmatched. The CDR3: CASSGRQGTLHF. CDR3 bases: TGCGCCAGCAGCGGGCGACAGGGAACCCTCCACTTT.

The chain employs TRBV7-3 and TRBJ2-2; D not resolved. Per germline, CDR1 SGHTA and CDR2 FQGTGA. CDR3 length equals 12 residues. V was trimmed by 6 bases and J by 5 bases, leaving 7 bases between them. CDR3 protein: CASRSRTGELFF. The CDR3 nucleotides are TGTGCCAGCAGGTCGCGGACCGGGGAGCTGTTTTTT.

The V call is TRBV18, the J call TRBJ1-5, with a weak D call TRBD1 (6 bases). The CDR3 runs to 16 residues. From germline, CDR1 is KGHSH and CDR2 LQKENI. The V gene lost 3 bases and the J gene lost 0 bases, with 12 bases spanning the gap. CDR3 amino acids: CASSPTRGGSNQPQHF. The CDR3 coding sequence is TGTGCCAGCTCACCGACCCGAGGGGGTAGCAATCAGCCCCAGCATTTT.

The V gene is TRBV7-6, the J gene TRBJ2-7; 11 nucleotides match TRBD2. Germline CDR1 is SGHVS and CDR2 is FNYEAQ. The CDR3 covers 16 residues. J lost 2 bases, V lost 5 bases, and 8 bases had no gene match. This CDR3 reads CASSGSGGARAYEQYF. The CDR3 DNA is TGTGCCAGCAGCGGTAGCGGGGGGGCACGCGCCTACGAGCAGTACTTC.

V and J are TRBV28 and TRBJ1-2; TRBD1 aligns across 8 bases. CDR3 length: 15 amino acids. Germline V lookup: CDR1 MDHEN, CDR2 SYDVKM. V lost 3 bases and J lost 0; bases outside the gene matches: 3. CDR3 sequence reads: CASSFMDRANYGYTF. The CDR3, as DNA: TGTGCCAGCAGTTTTATGGACAGGGCTAACTATGGCTACACCTTC.